The source of this T cell receptor beta chain is a study of CD8 T cells in Susac syndrome (dated by TCRdb to the late 2010s). A note on the overall study: Of the Susac syndrome patients who were sequenced, five or six had clinically active disease and 8 or 9 were in clinical remission. Susac syndrome patients were therapy-naive, on corticosteroids (some also receiving IVIg), or on IVIg alone at blood withdrawal. Repertoire sequencing was used to test whether CD8+ T cell activation and differentiation in Susac syndrome was antigen driven. The clonality of the CD8+ T cell repertoire was compared across approximately eleven healthy donors, about 14 Susac syndrome patients and about 16 multiple sclerosis patients.

For this clonotype: Its antigen has not been determined. It has no much larger one-base neighbor in the sample; base qualities were not kept.

Results and caveats for the whole study, not just this receptor: Susac syndrome CD8+ repertoires showed clonal expansion, highest in CD8+ TEMRA cells and greater in clinically active than remitting patients. In the total CD8+ and CD8+ TEMRA repertoires, 15 to 20 and five Susac-specific public clones, respectively, were identified. The number of individuals in the TCR sequencing and HLA analysis was acknowledged as relatively small.

Peripheral blood CD8+ and CD4+ T cells from healthy donors, Susac syndrome patients and multiple sclerosis patients were profiled by high-throughput TCR beta sequencing. The Susac syndrome patients fulfilled recently defined diagnostic criteria for either definite or probable disease. Bulk CD8+ and CD4+ T cells were purified by magnetic negative isolation, while CD8+ TEMRA cells were enriched using FACS. Blood was drawn into EDTA tubes, processed within 24 hours, and PBMCs were isolated by density gradient centrifugation. PBMCs intended for TCR sequencing were frozen in liquid nitrogen and were later thawed in a 37 degrees C water bath. Purity of sorted or isolated CD4+, CD8+ and CD8+ TEMRA cells was at least 90%. RNA was extracted with the RNeasy kit and 0.5 to 1 ug was reverse transcribed using random hexamers. TCR beta CDR3 regions were amplified with the immunoSEQ multiplex PCR assay covering 54 Vbeta and 13 Jbeta segments. Bias from PCR amplification was corrected by using a synthetic template baseline for primer optimization and for computational correction. The authors' analysis ran thus. Reads were assigned to V, D and J genes according to IMGT and analyzed in immunoSEQ Analyzer, with only productive sequences retained. Clonality was computed as one minus Shannon entropy normalized by log2 of the number of productive unique sequences. For each patient and control, public and private clones were evaluated among the 100 most prevalent clones. A clone was defined as Susac-specific if it was absent from the healthy and MS cohorts, from some 1,100 published viral clones and from other ImmuneACCESS disease sequences. Clones were called with MiXCR by TCRdb after fastp trimmed the public reads at Q25, and only in-frame beta chains were retained. CDR3 protein duplicates are merged, each entry listing the most common genes and DNA. V and J calls and clone size were set by TCRdb, not the authors. The sample table records more than 65,000 distinct CDR3 sequences; 95% of these occur just once. The ten largest clones take up approximately 0.47% of the sample.

Counted from cysteine to phenylalanine, this CDR3 has 15 amino acids. Solely the CDR3 DNA is kept, with 45 bases framed from the first base. V is cut by 6 bases and J by 5 bases, and the space between the germline ends is 19 bases. Sequences MNHNY (CDR1) and SVGAGI (CDR2) are obtained from the germline V gene (reference sequence). Sample: CD8+ T cells from PBMCs. The clonotype originates from a human donor with Susac syndrome. The chain joins TRBV6-6 to TRBJ2-5; the D gene assignment is perhaps TRBD1 or TRBD2, with each matching 5 bases. The CDR3 sequence is CASSHRTTKGETQYF. Read as DNA, the sequence is TGTGCCAGCAGCCACAGGACGACTAAGGGGGAGACCCAGTACTTC.